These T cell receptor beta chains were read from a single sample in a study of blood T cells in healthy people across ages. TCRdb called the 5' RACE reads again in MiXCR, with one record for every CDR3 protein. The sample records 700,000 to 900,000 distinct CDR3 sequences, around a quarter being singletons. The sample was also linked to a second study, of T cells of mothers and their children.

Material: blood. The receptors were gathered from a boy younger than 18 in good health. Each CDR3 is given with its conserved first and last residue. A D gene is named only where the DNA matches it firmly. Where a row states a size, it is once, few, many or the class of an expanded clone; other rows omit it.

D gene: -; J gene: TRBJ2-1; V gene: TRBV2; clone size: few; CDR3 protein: CASSELAGPEQFF; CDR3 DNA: TGTGCCAGCAGTGAACTCGCAGGGCCTGAGCAGTTCTTC
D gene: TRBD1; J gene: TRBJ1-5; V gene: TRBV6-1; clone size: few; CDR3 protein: CASRDRDSDVVPQHF; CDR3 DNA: TGTGCCAGCAGGGACCGGGACAGCGACGTGGTGCCCCAGCATTTT
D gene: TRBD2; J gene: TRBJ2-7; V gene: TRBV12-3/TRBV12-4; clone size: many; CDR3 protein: CASSTTSGGFEQYF; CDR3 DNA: TGTGCCAGCTCTACGACTAGCGGGGGGTTCGAGCAGTACTTC
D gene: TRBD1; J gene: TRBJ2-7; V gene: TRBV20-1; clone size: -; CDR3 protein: CSAYDRGTYEQYF; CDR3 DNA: TGCAGTGCTTATGACAGGGGAACCTACGAGCAGTACTTC
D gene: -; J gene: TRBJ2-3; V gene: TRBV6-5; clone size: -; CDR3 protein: CASSSNSGTDTQYF; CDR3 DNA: TGTGCCAGCAGTTCGAACAGTGGAACAGATACGCAGTATTTT
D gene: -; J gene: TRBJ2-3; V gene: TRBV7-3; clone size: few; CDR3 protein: CASSLSTGGESDTQYF; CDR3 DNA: TGTGCCAGCAGCTTAAGTACCGGGGGCGAGTCAGATACGCAGTATTTT
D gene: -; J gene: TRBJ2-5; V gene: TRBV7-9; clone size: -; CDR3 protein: CASSSAGEETQYF; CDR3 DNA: TGTGCCAGCAGCTCAGCAGGGGAAGAGACCCAGTACTTC
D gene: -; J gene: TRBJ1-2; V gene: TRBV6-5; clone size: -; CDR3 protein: CASSYSGEGGSNYGYTF; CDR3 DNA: TGTGCCAGCAGTTACTCGGGAGAAGGCGGATCTAACTATGGCTACACCTTC
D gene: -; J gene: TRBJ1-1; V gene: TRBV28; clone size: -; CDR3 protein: CASSTTGHRNTEAFF; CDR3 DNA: TGTGCCAGCAGTACGACGGGACACAGAAACACTGAAGCTTTCTTT
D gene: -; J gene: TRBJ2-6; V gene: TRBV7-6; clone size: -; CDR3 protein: CASTFPLTGMVSGANVPTF; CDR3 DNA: TGTGCCAGCACCTTTCCCCTTACCGGGATGGTCTCTGGGGCCAACGTCCCGACTTTC
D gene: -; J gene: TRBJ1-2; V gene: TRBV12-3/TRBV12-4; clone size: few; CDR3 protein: CASSLTGQKNYGYTF; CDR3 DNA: TGTGCCAGCAGTCTTACGGGCCAAAAGAACTATGGCTACACCTTC
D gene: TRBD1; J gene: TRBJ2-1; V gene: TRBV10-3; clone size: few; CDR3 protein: CAISEWDRGYNEQFF; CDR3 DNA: TGTGCCATCAGTGAGTGGGACAGGGGGTACAATGAGCAGTTCTTC
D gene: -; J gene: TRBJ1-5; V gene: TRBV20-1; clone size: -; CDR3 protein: CSASLLDQPQHF; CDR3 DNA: TGCAGTGCTAGTTTACTAGATCAGCCCCAGCATTTT
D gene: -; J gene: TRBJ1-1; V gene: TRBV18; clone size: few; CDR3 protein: CASSVGLYTEAFF; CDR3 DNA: TGTGCCAGCTCAGTTGGATTGTACACTGAAGCTTTCTTT
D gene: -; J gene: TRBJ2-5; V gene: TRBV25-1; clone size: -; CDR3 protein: CASRVGRDQETQYF; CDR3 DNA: TGTGCCAGCAGGGTTGGGAGAGACCAAGAGACCCAGTACTTC
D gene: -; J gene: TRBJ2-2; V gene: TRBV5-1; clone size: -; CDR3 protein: CASSLALAFTGELFF; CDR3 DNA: TGCGCCAGCAGCTTGGCTCTAGCGTTTACCGGGGAGCTGTTTTTT
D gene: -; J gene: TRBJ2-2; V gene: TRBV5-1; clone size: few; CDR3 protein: CASSSSGPNTGELFF; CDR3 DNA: TGCGCCAGCAGCAGTAGCGGCCCGAACACCGGGGAGCTGTTTTTT
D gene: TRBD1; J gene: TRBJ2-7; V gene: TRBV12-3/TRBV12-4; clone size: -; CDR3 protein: CASSPDRDLNEQYF; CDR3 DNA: TGTGCCAGCAGCCCGGACAGGGATCTCAACGAGCAGTACTTC
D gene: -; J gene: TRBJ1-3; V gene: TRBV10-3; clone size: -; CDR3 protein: CAISERGTPGNTIYF; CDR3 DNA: TGTGCCATCAGTGAAAGGGGCACCCCGGGAAACACCATATATTTT
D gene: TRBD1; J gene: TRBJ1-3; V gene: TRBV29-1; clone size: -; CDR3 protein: CSVDTGGGNTIYF; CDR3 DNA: TGCAGCGTTGACACAGGGGGTGGAAACACCATATATTTT
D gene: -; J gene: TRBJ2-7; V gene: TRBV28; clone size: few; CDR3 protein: CASSRGASYDEQYF; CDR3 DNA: TGTGCCAGCAGCAGGGGAGCCTCCTACGACGAGCAGTACTTC
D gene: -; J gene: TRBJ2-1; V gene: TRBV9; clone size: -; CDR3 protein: CASSVEIGTARGNEQFF; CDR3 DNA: TGTGCCAGCAGCGTAGAGATCGGGACGGCACGGGGCAATGAGCAGTTCTTC
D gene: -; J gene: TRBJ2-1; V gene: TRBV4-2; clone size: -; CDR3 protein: CASSQGPSLQQFF; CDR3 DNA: TGTGCCAGCAGCCAGGGCCCTAGCTTGCAGCAGTTCTTC
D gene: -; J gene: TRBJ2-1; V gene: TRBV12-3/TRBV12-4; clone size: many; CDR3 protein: CASSLGWTYNEQFF; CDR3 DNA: TGTGCCAGCAGTTTGGGGTGGACCTACAATGAGCAGTTCTTC
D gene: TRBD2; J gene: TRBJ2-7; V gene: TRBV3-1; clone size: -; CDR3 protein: CASSPRTSGGSSYEQYF; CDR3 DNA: TGTGCCAGCAGTCCGCGGACTAGCGGGGGGAGCTCCTACGAGCAGTACTTC
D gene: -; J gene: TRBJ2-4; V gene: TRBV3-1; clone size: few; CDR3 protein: CASSPRDSWKNIQYF; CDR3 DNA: TGTGCCAGCAGCCCGCGGGACAGCTGGAAAAACATTCAGTACTTC
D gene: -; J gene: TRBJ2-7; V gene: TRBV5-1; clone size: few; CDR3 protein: CASSLSVEQYF; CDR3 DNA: TGCGCCAGCAGCCTTTCCGTCGAGCAGTACTTC
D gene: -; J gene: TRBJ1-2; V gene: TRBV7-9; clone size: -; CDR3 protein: CASSSGAVYGYTF; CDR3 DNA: TGTGCCAGCAGCTCAGGGGCAGTTTATGGCTACACCTTC
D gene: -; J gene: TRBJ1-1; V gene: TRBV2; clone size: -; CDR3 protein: CASSGGLWGTEAFF; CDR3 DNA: TGTGCCAGCAGTGGGGGTTTATGGGGGACTGAAGCTTTCTTT
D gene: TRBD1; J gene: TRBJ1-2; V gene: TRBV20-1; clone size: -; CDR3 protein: CSARGDRDHYGYTF; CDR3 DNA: TGCAGTGCTAGGGGGGACAGGGATCACTATGGCTACACCTTC
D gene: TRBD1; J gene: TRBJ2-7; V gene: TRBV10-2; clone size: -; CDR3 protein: CASLGQGAYEQYF; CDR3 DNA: TGCGCCAGTTTGGGACAGGGGGCCTACGAGCAGTACTTC
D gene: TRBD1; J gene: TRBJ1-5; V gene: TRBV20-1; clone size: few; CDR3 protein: CSAREAGGGQPQHF; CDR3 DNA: TGCAGTGCTAGAGAAGCAGGGGGCGGGCAGCCCCAGCATTTT
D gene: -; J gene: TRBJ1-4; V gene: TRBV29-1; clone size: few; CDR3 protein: CSVGSGPEKLFF; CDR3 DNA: TGCAGCGTTGGATCCGGTCCGGAAAAACTGTTTTTT
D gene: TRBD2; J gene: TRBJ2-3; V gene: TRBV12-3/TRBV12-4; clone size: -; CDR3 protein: CASTPRLAGGAQYF; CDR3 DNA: TGTGCCAGCACCCCGAGACTAGCGGGGGGTGCGCAGTATTTT
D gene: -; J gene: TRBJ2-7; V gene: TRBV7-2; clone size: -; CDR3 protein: CASSLVVGQPLTYEQYF; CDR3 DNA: TGTGCCAGCAGCTTAGTGGTAGGGCAGCCGTTGACCTACGAGCAGTACTTC
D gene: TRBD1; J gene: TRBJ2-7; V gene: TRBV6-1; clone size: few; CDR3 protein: CASSEGRRGPYEQYF; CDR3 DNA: TGTGCCAGCAGTGAAGGTCGCAGGGGGCCGTACGAGCAGTACTTC
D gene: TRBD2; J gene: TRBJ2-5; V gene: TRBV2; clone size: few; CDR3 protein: CASSDPAGGGWETQYF; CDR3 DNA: TGTGCCAGCAGTGATCCAGCGGGGGGCGGGTGGGAGACCCAGTACTTC
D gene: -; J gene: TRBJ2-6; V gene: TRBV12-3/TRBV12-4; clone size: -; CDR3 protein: CASSFGGAFGANVLTF; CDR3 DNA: TGTGCCAGCAGTTTTGGGGGGGCCTTTGGGGCCAACGTCCTGACTTTC
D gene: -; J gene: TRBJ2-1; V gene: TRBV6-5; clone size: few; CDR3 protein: CASSSRDKTYNEQFF; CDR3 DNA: TGTGCCAGCAGCTCCCGGGACAAAACATACAATGAGCAGTTCTTC
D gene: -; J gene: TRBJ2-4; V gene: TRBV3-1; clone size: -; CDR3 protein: CASSQGVMENIQYF; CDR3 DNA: TGTGCCAGCAGCCAAGGAGTAATGGAAAACATTCAGTACTTC
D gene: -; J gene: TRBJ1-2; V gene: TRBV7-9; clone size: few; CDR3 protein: CASSIGVQDCTF; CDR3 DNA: TGTGCCAGCAGCATCGGGGTGCAGGACTGCACCTTC
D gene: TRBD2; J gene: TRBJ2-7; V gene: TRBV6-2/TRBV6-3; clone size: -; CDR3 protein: CASSYLAGTYEQYF; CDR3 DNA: TGTGCCAGCAGTTACCTAGCGGGTACCTACGAGCAGTACTTC
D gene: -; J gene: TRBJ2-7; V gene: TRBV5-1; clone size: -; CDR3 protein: CASGTAISDEQYF; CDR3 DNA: TGCGCCAGCGGGACCGCGATAAGCGACGAGCAGTACTTC
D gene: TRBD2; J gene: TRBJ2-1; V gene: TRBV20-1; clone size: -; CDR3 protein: CSASTSGGADEQFF; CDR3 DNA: TGCAGTGCTAGCACTAGCGGGGGGGCAGATGAGCAGTTCTTC
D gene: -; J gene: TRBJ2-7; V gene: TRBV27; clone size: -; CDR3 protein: CASRPQGDFNEQYF; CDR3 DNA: TGTGCCAGCAGACCCCAGGGGGACTTCAACGAGCAGTACTTC
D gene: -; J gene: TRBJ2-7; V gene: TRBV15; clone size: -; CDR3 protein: CATSRVSLGASEQYF; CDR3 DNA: TGTGCCACCAGCAGAGTTTCCCTAGGTGCCTCCGAGCAGTACTTC
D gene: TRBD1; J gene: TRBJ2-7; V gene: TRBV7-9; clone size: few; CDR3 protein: CASSSPPTGGYEQYF; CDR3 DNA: TGTGCCAGCAGCTCCCCTCCGACAGGGGGCTACGAGCAGTACTTC
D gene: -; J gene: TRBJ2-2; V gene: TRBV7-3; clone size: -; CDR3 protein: CASSQPRGELFF; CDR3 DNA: TGTGCCAGCAGCCAACCCAGGGGGGAGCTGTTTTTT
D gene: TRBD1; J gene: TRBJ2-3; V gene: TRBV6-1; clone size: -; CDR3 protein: CASSATPGQSTDTQYF; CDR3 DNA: TGTGCCAGCAGTGCAACCCCGGGACAGAGCACAGATACGCAGTATTTT
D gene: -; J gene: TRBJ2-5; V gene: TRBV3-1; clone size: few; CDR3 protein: CASTSGLWETQYF; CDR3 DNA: TGTGCCAGCACCTCCGGACTCTGGGAGACCCAGTACTTC
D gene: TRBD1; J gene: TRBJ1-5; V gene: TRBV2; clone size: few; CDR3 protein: CASMDRDQPQHF; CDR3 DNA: TGTGCCAGCATGGACAGGGATCAGCCCCAGCATTTT
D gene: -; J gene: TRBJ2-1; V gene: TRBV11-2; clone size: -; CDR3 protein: CASSLPPRTPYNEQFF; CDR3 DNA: TGTGCCAGCAGCTTGCCTCCTAGGACCCCCTACAATGAGCAGTTCTTC
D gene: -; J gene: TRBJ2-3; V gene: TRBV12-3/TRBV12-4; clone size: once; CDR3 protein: CASSPGRGSTDAQYF; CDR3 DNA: TGTGCCAGCAGTCCGGGACGAGGTAGCACAGATGCGCAGTATTTT
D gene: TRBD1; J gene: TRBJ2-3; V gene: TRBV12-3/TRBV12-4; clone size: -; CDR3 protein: CASSFLGTGEDTQYF; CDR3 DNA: TGTGCCAGCAGTTTTCTCGGGACAGGGGAAGATACGCAGTATTTT